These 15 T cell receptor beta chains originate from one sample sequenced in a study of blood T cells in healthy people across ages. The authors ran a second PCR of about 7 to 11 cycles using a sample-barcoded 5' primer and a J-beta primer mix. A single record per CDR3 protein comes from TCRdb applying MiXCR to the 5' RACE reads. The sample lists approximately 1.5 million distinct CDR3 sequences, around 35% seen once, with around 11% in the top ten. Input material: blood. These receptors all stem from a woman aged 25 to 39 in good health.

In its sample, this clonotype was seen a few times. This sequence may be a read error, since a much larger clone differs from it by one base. DNA for the CDR3: TGCAGCGGTGACAGGGGGCGGTCTACGAGGTACTTC. The encoded protein is CSGDRGRSTRYF. The V and J genes are TRBV29-1 and TRBJ2-7; 10 bases line up with TRBD1. The germline gives CDR1 SQVTM, CDR2 ANQGSEA. The CDR3 is 12 residues long. The junction had 12 bases not matched to a gene; V was cut back by 7 bases and J by 12 bases.

CDR3 loop: CASSEMRDNSYEQYF. CDR3 nucleotides: TGTGCCAGCAGTGAGATGAGGGACAACTCCTACGAGCAGTACTTC. The gene calls are TRBV6-1 and TRBJ2-7, with D possibly TRBD1 on 6 matching bases. Between the trimmed V and J ends, which lost 3 bases and 0 bases, there was a span of 12 bases. CDR3 length: 15 amino acids. The germline V gene encodes CDR1 MNHNS and CDR2 SASEGT.

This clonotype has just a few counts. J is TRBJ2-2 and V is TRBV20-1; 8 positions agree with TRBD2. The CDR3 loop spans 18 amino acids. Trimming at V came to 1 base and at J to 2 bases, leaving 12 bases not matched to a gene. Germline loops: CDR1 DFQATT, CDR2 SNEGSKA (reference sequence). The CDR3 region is CSARGFDSGARNTGELFF. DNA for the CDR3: TGCAGTGCTAGAGGGTTTGATAGCGGGGCCCGCAACACCGGGGAGCTGTTTTTT.

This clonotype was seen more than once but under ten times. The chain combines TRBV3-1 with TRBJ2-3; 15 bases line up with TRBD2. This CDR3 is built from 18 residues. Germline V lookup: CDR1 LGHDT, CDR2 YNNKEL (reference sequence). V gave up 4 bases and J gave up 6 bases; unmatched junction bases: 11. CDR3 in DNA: TGTGCCAGCAGCCGAACCGGGACTAGCGGGGGGAGCAAGGATACGCAGTATTTT. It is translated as CASSRTGTSGGSKDTQYF.

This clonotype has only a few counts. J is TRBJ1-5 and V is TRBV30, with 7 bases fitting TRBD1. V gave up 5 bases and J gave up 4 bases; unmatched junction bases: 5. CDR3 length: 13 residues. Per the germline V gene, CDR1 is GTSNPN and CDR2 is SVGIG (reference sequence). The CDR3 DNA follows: TGTGCCTGGGCGGGACAGCCTAATCAGCCCCAGCATTTT. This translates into CAWAGQPNQPQHF.

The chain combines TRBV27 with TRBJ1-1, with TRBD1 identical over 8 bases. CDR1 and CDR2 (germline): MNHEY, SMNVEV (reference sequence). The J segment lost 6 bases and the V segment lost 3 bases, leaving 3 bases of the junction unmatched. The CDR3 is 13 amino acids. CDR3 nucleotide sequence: TGTGCCAGCAGTTTGGGACAGGCCTCTGAAGCTTTCTTT. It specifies CASSLGQASEAFF.

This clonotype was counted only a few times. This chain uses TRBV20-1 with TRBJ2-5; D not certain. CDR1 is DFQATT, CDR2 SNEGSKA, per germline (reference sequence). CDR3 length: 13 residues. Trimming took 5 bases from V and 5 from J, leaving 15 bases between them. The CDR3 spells CSAVRREAETQYF. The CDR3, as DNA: TGCAGTGCTGTACGTAGAGAGGCGGAGACCCAGTACTTC.

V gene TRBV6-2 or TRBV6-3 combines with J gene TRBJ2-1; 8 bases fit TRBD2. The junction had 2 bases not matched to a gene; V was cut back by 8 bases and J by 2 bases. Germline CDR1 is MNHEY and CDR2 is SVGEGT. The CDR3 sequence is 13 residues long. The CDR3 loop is CASVAGTYNEQFF. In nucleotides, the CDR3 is TGTGCCAGCGTAGCGGGGACCTACAATGAGCAGTTCTTC.

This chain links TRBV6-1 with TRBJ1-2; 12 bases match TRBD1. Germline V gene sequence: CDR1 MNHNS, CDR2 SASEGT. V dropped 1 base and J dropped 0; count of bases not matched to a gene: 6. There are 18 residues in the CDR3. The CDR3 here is CASSEVWDRGLPNYGYTF. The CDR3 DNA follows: TGTGCCAGCAGTGAAGTCTGGGACAGGGGGCTACCTAACTATGGCTACACCTTC.

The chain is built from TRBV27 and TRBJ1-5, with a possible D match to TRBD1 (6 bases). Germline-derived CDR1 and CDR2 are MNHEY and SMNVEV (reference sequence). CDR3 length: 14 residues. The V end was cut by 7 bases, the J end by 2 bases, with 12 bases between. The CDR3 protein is CASNVAGGNQPQHF. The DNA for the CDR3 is TGTGCCAGCAACGTGGCAGGGGGCAATCAGCCCCAGCATTTT.

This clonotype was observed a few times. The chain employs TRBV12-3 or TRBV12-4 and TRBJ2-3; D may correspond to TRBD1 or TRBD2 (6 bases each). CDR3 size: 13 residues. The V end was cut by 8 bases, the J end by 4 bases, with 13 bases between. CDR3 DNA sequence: TGTGCCAGCTCACGGGGGCCTCCAGATACGCAGTATTTT. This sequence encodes CASSRGPPDTQYF.

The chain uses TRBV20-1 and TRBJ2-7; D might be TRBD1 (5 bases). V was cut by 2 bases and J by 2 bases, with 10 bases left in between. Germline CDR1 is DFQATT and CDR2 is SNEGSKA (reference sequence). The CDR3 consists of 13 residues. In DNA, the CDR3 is TGCAGTGCTAGACTCAGGGTAACCTACGAGCAGTACTTC. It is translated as CSARLRVTYEQYF.

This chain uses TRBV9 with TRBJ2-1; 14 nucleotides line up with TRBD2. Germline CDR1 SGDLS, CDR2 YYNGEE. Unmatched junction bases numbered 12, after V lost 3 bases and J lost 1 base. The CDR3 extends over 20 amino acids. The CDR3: CASSAPPGTSGSKSYNEQFF. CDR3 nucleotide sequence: TGTGCCAGCAGCGCCCCTCCCGGGACTAGCGGGAGTAAGTCCTACAATGAGCAGTTCTTC.

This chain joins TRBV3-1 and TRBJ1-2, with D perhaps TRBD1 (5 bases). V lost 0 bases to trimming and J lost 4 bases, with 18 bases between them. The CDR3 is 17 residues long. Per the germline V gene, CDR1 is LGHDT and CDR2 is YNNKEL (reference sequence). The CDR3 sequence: CASSQDRDSTETYGYTF. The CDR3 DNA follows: TGTGCCAGCAGCCAAGATCGGGACTCGACAGAAACCTATGGCTACACCTTC. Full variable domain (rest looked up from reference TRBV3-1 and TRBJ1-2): DTAVSQTPKYLVTQMGNDKSIKCEQNLGHDTMYWYKQDSKKFLKIMFSYNNKELIINETVPNRFSPKSPDKAHLNLHINSLELGDSAVYFCASSQDRDSTETYGYTFGSGTRLTVV.

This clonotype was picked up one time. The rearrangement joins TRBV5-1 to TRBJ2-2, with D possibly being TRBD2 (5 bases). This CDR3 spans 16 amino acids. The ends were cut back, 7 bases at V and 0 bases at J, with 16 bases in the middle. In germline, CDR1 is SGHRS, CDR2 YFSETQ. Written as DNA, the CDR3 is TGCGCCAGCGGCCACCCTGGCGGGCCGAACACCGGGGAGCTGTTTTTT. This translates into CASGHPGGPNTGELFF.